This T cell receptor beta chain was identified during a study of cytomegalovirus exposure and HLA in healthy donors. As for the study in general: In a previous analysis, 110 million or so unique TCR beta sequences were found from some 180 million T cells. Across about 400 genotyped donors, 65% to 90% landed in the Caucasian-associated ancestry cluster. Study-level points and caveats: The authors later found most CMV-associated TCR beta chains appeared HLA-restricted.

The CDR3 sequence is 16 residues long. Germline values: CDR1 MNHEY, CDR2 SVGAGI. V lost 4 bases, J lost 1 base, and 2 bases stayed unmatched. In the case of this clone: The antigen is unknown.

The PCR had 60 Vbeta and 13 Jbeta primers. Method: immunoSEQ multiplex PCR; TCRdb's copy keeps in-frame clones and lacks some. The table shows around 300,000 clones, with more than 55% occurring only once. Participants comprised healthy donors of bone marrow. The TCR was taken from a female donor in good health and CMV-seronegative. Sample: PBMCs. V is TRBV6-5 and J is TRBJ2-2, with 11 bases identical to TRBD2. CDR3 loop: CASSLTSGKNTGELFF. CDR3 sequence (DNA): TGTGCCAGCAGTTTGACTAGCGGGAAGAACACCGGGGAGCTGTTTTTT.